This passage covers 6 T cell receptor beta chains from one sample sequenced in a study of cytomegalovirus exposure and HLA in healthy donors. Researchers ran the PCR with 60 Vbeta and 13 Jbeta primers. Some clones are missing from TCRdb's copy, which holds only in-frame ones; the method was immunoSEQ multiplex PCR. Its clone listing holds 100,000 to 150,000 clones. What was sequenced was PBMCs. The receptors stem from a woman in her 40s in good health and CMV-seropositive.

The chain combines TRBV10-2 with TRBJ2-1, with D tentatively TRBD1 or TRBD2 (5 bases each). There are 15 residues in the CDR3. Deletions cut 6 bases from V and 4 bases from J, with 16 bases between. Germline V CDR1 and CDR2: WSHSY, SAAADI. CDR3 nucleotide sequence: TGCGCCAGCAGGGAGGACAATCAGTTTTACAATGAGCAGTTCTTC. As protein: CASREDNQFYNEQFF.

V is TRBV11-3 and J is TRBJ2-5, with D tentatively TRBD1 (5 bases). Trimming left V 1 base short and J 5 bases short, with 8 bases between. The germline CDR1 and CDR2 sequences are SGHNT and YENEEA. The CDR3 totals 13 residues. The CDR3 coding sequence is TGTGCCAGCAGCTTAGCAGGGATGGAGACCCAGTACTTC. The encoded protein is CASSLAGMETQYF. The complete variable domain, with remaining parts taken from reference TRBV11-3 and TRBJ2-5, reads EAGVVQSPRYKIIEKKQPVAFWCNPISGHNTLYWYLQNLGQGPELLIRYENEEAVDDSQLPKDRFSAERLKGVDSTLKIQPAELGDSAVYLCASSLAGMETQYFGPGTRLLVL.

The CDR3 sequence: CASSQVTGSNTQYF. The CDR3 bases are TGTGCCAGCAGCCAAGTTACGGGATCAAATACGCAGTATTTT. The chain combines TRBV14 with TRBJ2-3; D perhaps matches TRBD2 (5 bases). CDR1 and CDR2 from the germline V gene are SGHDN and FVKESK. Trimming pared 1 base from V and 7 bases from J, leaving 12 bases between. The CDR3 runs 14 residues.

CDR3 region: CAISESRPINYGYTF. In DNA, the CDR3 is TGTGCCATCAGTGAGTCGCGCCCCATTAACTATGGCTACACCTTC. This chain uses TRBV10-3 with TRBJ1-2; the D is unclear. Germline V gene lookup returns CDR1 ENHRY and CDR2 SYGVKD. V was pared by 0 bases and J by 1 base, with 9 bases between. The CDR3 consists of 15 residues.

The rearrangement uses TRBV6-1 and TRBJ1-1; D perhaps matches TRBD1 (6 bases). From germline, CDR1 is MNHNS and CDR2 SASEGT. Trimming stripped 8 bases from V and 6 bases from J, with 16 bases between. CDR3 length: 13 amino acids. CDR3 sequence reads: CASRTSGAAEAFF. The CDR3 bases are TGTGCCAGCCGGACTTCAGGGGCGGCTGAAGCTTTCTTT.

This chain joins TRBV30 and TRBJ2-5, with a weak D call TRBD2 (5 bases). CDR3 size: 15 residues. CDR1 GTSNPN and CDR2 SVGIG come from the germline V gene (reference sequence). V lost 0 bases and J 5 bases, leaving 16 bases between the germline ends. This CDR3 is CAWSVDQWRRETQYF. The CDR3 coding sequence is TGTGCCTGGAGTGTAGATCAATGGCGGAGGGAGACCCAGTACTTC.